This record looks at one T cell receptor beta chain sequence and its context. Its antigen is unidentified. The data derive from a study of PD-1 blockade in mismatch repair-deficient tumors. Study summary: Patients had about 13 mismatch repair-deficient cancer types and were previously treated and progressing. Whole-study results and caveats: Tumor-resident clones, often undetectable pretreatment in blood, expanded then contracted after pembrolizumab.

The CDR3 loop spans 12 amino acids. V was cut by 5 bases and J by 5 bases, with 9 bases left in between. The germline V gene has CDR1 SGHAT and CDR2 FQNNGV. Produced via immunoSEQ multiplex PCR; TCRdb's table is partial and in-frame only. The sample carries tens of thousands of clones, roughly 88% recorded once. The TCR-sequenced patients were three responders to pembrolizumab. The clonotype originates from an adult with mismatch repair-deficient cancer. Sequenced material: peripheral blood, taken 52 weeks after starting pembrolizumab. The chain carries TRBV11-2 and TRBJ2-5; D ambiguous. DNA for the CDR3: TGTGCCAGCAGCCTGAATGGGGAGACCCAGTACTTC. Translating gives CASSLNGETQYF.